Listed here is a single T cell receptor beta chain. No antigen is known for it. The source of the sample is a study of radiotherapy plus CTLA-4 blockade in lung cancer. The repertoire was sequenced with immunoSEQ multiplex PCR; TCRdb's copy has only in-frame clones and lacks some. This repertoire shows fewer than 40,000 clones, less than 75% found once; its top ten account for around 5.1%. There are 13 residues in the CDR3. The germline CDR1 and CDR2 sequences are SGHAT and FQNNGV. V was trimmed by 4 bases and J by 7 bases, leaving 13 bases between them. Findings of the study overall: Blood TCR clones of tumor origin expanded after radiotherapy plus ipilimumab.

Focal radiation and CTLA-4 blockade (ipilimumab) were tested in chemo-refractory metastatic non-small-cell lung cancer patients. The receptor was derived from a human donor with non-small cell lung cancer whose response to radiotherapy plus ipilimumab could not be evaluated. The input for sequencing was peripheral blood, taken from a patient treated with radiotherapy plus ipilimumab. J is TRBJ1-2 and V is TRBV11-2; no definite D call. In nucleotides, the CDR3 is TGTGCCAGCAGCTCCCGGCCCGACTCTGGCTACACCTTC. It is translated as CASSSRPDSGYTF.